These 3 T cell receptor beta chains share one sample of origin, sequenced in a study of beta chain features in type 1 diabetes. Findings of the study overall: Moderate but significant shortening of TCRB CDR3s was recorded in all four CD4+ subsets from Type 1 diabetes patients.

No antigen has been assigned to these receptors. As every portion of the isolated RNA was reverse transcribed, the sequencing read expressed TCRB transcripts. This table comes from immunoSEQ multiplex PCR, and its TCRdb copy is limited to in-frame clones, with some not included. The table lists about 660,000 clones, more than 12% of them singletons. The sample was naive CD4+ T cells from blood. These receptors were taken from a man between 18 and 29 years old with type 1 diabetes.

The rearrangement links TRBV2 to TRBJ1-4; 7 bases are shared with TRBD1. In germline, CDR1 is SNHLY, CDR2 FYNNEI. The V gene end was trimmed by 8 bases and the J gene end by 5 bases; junction bases not matched to a gene: 8. CDR3 length equals 14 residues. CDR3 amino acids: CASCGRDRNEKLFF. The CDR3 bases are TGTGCCAGCTGCGGCCGGGACAGAAATGAAAAACTGTTTTTT.

Here the CDR3 reads CAWSVGGAFGGYTF. CDR3 coding DNA: TGTGCCTGGAGTGTTGGGGGTGCTTTTGGTGGCTACACCTTC. V usage is TRBV30 and J usage is TRBJ1-2; D might be TRBD1 (5 bases). CDR1 and CDR2 (germline): GTSNPN, SVGIG (reference sequence). The CDR3 covers 14 residues. With 0 bases removed from V and 7 bases from J, the gap between germline ends came to 15 bases.

V and J are TRBV5-1 and TRBJ2-1, with 7 bases lining up with TRBD2. J lost 10 bases, V lost 0 bases, and 7 bases had no gene match. There are 14 residues in the CDR3. The germline V gene has CDR1 SGHRS and CDR2 YFSETQ. CDR3: CASSLGLAGPEQFF. CDR3 DNA sequence: TGCGCCAGCAGCTTGGGACTAGCAGGGCCCGAGCAGTTCTTC.